This T cell receptor beta chain originates from a study of T cell repertoires in cytomegalovirus infection. Study observations and caveats: HLA-C-restricted CMV clonotypes gave the most frequent clonotype in two of eight donors.

TCRdb recomputed calls from the reads with MiXCR, one row per CDR3 protein. The table has 140,000 to 150,000 distinct CDR3 sequences, 30% to 40% seen once. This clonotype was detected ten times or more. Its antigen is not identified. The CDR3 totals 14 residues. The V and J ends lost 5 bases and 4 bases, in that order; junction bases with no gene match: 5. The V call is TRBV12-3 or TRBV12-4, the J call TRBJ2-3, with 8 bases aligning to TRBD2. The material sequenced was CD8+ T cells from cultured PBMCs, taken from culture after CMV antigen stimulation. This receptor was taken from a human donor in good health (CMV status not recorded). Some clones in this sample may be carry-over from other donors' samples. CDR3 amino acids: CASSLRGAADTQYF. The CDR3 coding sequence is TGTGCCAGCAGTCTGCGGGGGGCGGCAGATACGCAGTATTTT.